The TCR beta chain under discussion was sequenced for a study of cytotoxic CD8 clonotypes in ibrutinib-treated CLL. Per the germline V gene, CDR1 is SGHRS and CDR2 is YFSETQ. This CDR3 spans 17 amino acids. V shed 1 base and J 4 bases; nucleotides not matched to a gene: 4. Measured with immunoSEQ multiplex PCR; TCRdb has only the in-frame clones, and not every one. The sample has approximately 90,000 clones; approximately 77% are singletons. Sequenced material: PBMCs, taken after 24 months of ibrutinib treatment. The origin of this receptor is a human donor with chronic lymphocytic leukemia. This rearrangement joins TRBV5-1 to TRBJ2-2, with 13 nucleotides matching TRBD2. CDR3 sequence (DNA): TGCGCCAGCAGCTTGACAACTAGCGGGAGGGGCACCGGGGAGCTGTTTTTT. Translated, it gives CASSLTTSGRGTGELFF.